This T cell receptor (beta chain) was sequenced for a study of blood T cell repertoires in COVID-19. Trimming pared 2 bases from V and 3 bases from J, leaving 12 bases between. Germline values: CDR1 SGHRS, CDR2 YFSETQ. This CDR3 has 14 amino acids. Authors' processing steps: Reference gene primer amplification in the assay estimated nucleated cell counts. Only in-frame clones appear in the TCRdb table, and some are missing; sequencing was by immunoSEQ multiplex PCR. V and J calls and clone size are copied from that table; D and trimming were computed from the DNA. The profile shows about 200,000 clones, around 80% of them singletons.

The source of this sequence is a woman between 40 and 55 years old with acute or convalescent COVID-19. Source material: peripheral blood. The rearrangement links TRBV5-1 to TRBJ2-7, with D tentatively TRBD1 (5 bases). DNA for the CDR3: TGCGCCAGCAGCTTACAGGCCAACTACTACGAGCAGTACTTC. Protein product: CASSLQANYYEQYF.